The entry below gives a single TCR beta chain sequence along with its context. This clone appeared a few times. No antigen is known for it. One base away there is no much larger clone; base qualities are not given. Libraries were made using the immunoSEQ multiplex PCR assay. Adaptive Biotechnologies carried out high-throughput TCR-beta CDR3 sequencing of genomic DNA for most patients. In the source study's methods: TCR sequencing data were retrieved from Adaptive's ImmunoSEQ software for around 19 patients, whereas a few other patients were processed with MiXCR and VDJtools. Because the origin of CDR3 nucleotide sequences shared between donor and recipient could not be assigned, those sequences were removed. To be classed as alloreactive, a clone needed at least 2-fold expansion over unstimulated cells and a minimum CFSE-low frequency of 0.002% (template counts) or 0.001% (read counts). A clone was considered mappable if detected in the sequenced pre-transplant spleen, lymph node, or MLR CFSE-low populations of the donor or recipient. Cumulative frequency of alloreactive clones was calculated as a percentage of all sequences weighted by copy number. What TCRdb holds here is the immuneACCESS table cut down to in-frame rearrangements. Part of the clones is not present; checked against another copy, under half of the missing clones reflect an unresolved V gene, and the others are unexplained. For V, J and clone size, that table is used; D and trimming come from the DNA. This sample holds 40,000 or so clones; about 85% were observed only once. Together, the top ten hold 15% to 20% of the sample.

The sample belongs to a study of graft-versus-host responses after intestinal transplantation (dated by TCRdb to the early 2020s). Concerning the study at large: Recipients received multivisceral, liver-intestinal, or isolated intestinal transplants. Alloreactive clones were identified by sequencing pre-transplant mixed lymphocyte reaction products and comparing them with unstimulated pre-transplant donor and recipient T cells. A peak of at least 4% donor T cells among recipient peripheral blood mononuclear cells was the definition used for donor T cell macrochimerism. The cohort enrolled about two dozen intestinal transplant recipients, one of whom was a retransplant, and a few patients without pretransplant specimens were excluded. Graft-versus-host and host-versus-graft alloreactive T cell clones were tracked in the graft, circulation and bone marrow after intestinal transplantation using bulk TCR-beta CDR3 sequencing. Every recipient was given anti-thymocyte globulin induction, then maintenance tacrolimus and steroids for roughly 3 years. Rather than being sequenced by the commercial service, samples from a few later patients were sequenced in-house on an Illumina MiSeq and processed with MiXCR.

Paper-wide results and their limitations: The conclusions were limited by the relatively low number and heterogeneity of the intestinal transplant patients. Early after transplant, peak levels of circulating GvH clones were associated with declines in HvG clones. High GvH to HvG T cell clonal ratios were observed in the allografts of patients with donor T cell macrochimerism. GvH clones turned up in recipient bone marrow, with some appearing earlier in ileal mucosa or blood, a pattern consistent with an intestinal mucosal origin.

The trim is 4 bases for V and 2 bases for J, with a gap of 13 bases between the germline ends. The germline V gene supplies CDR1 SGDLS and CDR2 YYNGEE. From its cysteine to its phenylalanine, the CDR3 spans 15 amino acids. Only the CDR3 part of the read is kept: 45 bases, read in frame from the first base. Dithiothreitol, EDTA incubations and collagenase D digestion were used to isolate intraepithelial and lamina propria lymphocytes from graft specimens. Bulk TCR-beta sequencing was performed on serial intestinal graft biopsy specimens collected as late as 600 days after transplant. The receptor was derived from a human patient who received an intestinal transplant, so some T cells may come from the graft donor. Sequencing used ileum tissue, obtained around seven months after intestinal transplant. The rearrangement combines TRBV9 with TRBJ2-1; no D gene is confidently identified. This receptor has the CDR3 CASSPAGRTYNEQFF. In nucleotides, the sequence is TGTGCCAGCAGCCCGGCCGGAAGGACCTACAATGAGCAGTTCTTC.